What follows are 24 T cell receptor beta chains derived from one specimen sequenced in a study of control samples from healthy donors and cancer patients. Assay: immunoSEQ multiplex PCR; the TCRdb copy retains only in-frame clones and omits some. Of 160,000 or so clones listed, around 94% were seen once; the top ten hold 14%. The source material was PBMCs. The receptors originated from a man in his fifties or sixties with colorectal cancer.

The chain couples TRBV28 to TRBJ2-7, with D tentatively TRBD1 (6 bases). CDR1 and CDR2 (germline): MDHEN, SYDVKM. V was trimmed by 5 bases and J by 3 bases, leaving 14 bases between them. The CDR3 consists of 14 residues. Here the CDR3 reads CASSGMTGDYEQYF. CDR3 DNA sequence: TGTGCCAGCAGTGGAATGACAGGCGACTACGAGCAGTACTTC. Full variable domain (remainder filled in from reference TRBV28 and TRBJ2-7): DVKVTQSSRYLVKRTGEKVFLECVQDMDHENMFWYRQDPGLGLRLIYFSYDVKMKEKGDIPEGYSVSREKKERFSLILESASTNQTSMYLCASSGMTGDYEQYFGPGTRLTVT.

This chain uses TRBV29-1 with TRBJ1-2; 7 bases fit TRBD1. The CDR3 extends over 14 amino acids. Trimming removed 3 bases from V and 2 bases from J; junction bases left unmatched: 6. CDR1 SQVTM and CDR2 ANQGSEA come from the germline V gene. CDR3 region: CSVEAKTGNYGYTF. The CDR3 DNA follows: TGCAGCGTTGAGGCCAAGACAGGGAACTATGGCTACACCTTC.

The V and J genes are TRBV7-9 and TRBJ2-6; no clear D. CDR1 and CDR2 from the germline V gene are SEHNR and FQNEAQ (reference sequence). The V gene lost 5 bases and the J gene lost 3 bases, with 20 bases spanning the gap. The CDR3 is 18 residues long. The CDR3 DNA sequence: TGTGCCAGCAGCCTCCCGGTAGGCGCCTCCGATGGGGCCAACGTCCTGACTTTC. Translated: CASSLPVGASDGANVLTF.

This chain uses TRBV28 with TRBJ1-2, with TRBD1 identical over 9 bases. Losses at the gene ends were 4 bases for V and 1 base for J; bases not matched to a gene: 4. The CDR3 covers 15 residues. CDR1 is MDHEN and CDR2 is SYDVKM in the germline V gene. This CDR3 is CASSSGTGNNYGYTF. For the CDR3, the DNA is TGTGCCAGCAGTTCCGGGACAGGGAATAACTATGGCTACACCTTC.

This chain connects TRBV21-1 to TRBJ1-2. TRBV21-1 is a recognized pseudogene. This CDR3 has 13 amino acids. The CDR3 nucleotides are TGTGCCAGCCCTAGGCAGGGAGCGGGTGGCTACACCTTC. It yields the protein CASPRQGAGGYTF.

V gene TRBV6-6 combines with J gene TRBJ2-7; possibly TRBD1 for D (5 bases). V dropped 5 bases and J dropped 4 bases, with 9 bases sitting between them. The CDR3 is 12 residues long. The germline CDR1 and CDR2 sequences are MNHNY and SVGAGI (reference sequence). DNA of the CDR3: TGTGCCAGCAGTCAACGACAGTACGAGCAGTACTTC. Translating it yields CASSQRQYEQYF.

The gene calls are TRBV5-1 and TRBJ2-1, with 7 nucleotides matching TRBD2. The CDR3 covers 15 residues. The junction had 8 bases not matched to a gene; V was cut back by 4 bases and J by 4 bases. The germline gives CDR1 SGHRS, CDR2 YFSETQ. CDR3 bases: TGCGCCAGCAGCCCTGGAATAGCGGGTTACAATGAGCAGTTCTTC. This codes for CASSPGIAGYNEQFF.

The CDR3, as DNA: TGCGCCAGCAGCCAGGGACAGGGGACATACAATGAGCAGTTCTTC. This encodes CASSQGQGTYNEQFF. The V call is TRBV4-1, the J call TRBJ2-1, with 10 bases lining up with TRBD1. Unmatched junction bases numbered 3, after V lost 3 bases and J lost 4 bases. The CDR3 loop spans 15 amino acids. Germline lookup yields CDR1 MGHRA and CDR2 YSYEKL.

The chain couples TRBV28 to TRBJ1-2; tentatively, D is TRBD1 (6 bases). Germline-derived CDR1 and CDR2 are MDHEN and SYDVKM. The CDR3 consists of 13 residues. Trimming cost V 8 bases and J 4 bases, with 14 bases left between them. CDR3 in amino acids: CASSLPGAYGYTF. The CDR3 DNA is TGTGCCAGCTCCCTCCCGGGGGCCTATGGCTACACCTTC.

The genes are TRBV28 and TRBJ2-7; D perhaps matches TRBD1 (5 bases). The CDR3 spans 14 residues. In germline, CDR1 is MDHEN, CDR2 SYDVKM. The V gene lost 7 bases and the J gene lost 0 bases, with 13 bases spanning the gap. CDR3 nucleotides: TGTGCCAGCACTGCAGGGTTCGACTCCTACGAGCAGTACTTC. Its translation is CASTAGFDSYEQYF.

V gene TRBV2 combines with J gene TRBJ1-1; D gene uncertain. The germline V gene encodes CDR1 SNHLY and CDR2 FYNNEI. The CDR3 loop spans 13 amino acids. V gave up 5 bases and J gave up 0 bases, with 7 bases separating them. The CDR3 spells CASSSQMNTEAFF. The CDR3 coding sequence is TGTGCCAGCAGTTCACAGATGAACACTGAAGCTTTCTTT.

The chain is built from TRBV12-3 or TRBV12-4 and TRBJ2-3; the D call may be TRBD1 or TRBD2 (5 bases each). The CDR3 sequence is 13 residues long. With 6 bases removed from V and 6 bases from J, the gap between germline ends came to 13 bases. The CDR3 region has the DNA TGTGCCAGCAGGGACGGGACGCAGGATACGCAGTATTTT. This encodes CASRDGTQDTQYF.

J is TRBJ2-5 and V is TRBV6-5; 10 nucleotides match TRBD2. This CDR3 region has 15 residues. The V gene end was trimmed by 8 bases and the J gene end by 1 base; junction bases not matched to a gene: 7. Per germline, CDR1 MNHEY and CDR2 SVGAGI. The CDR3 region is CASSTSGVPQETQYF. The CDR3 DNA reads TGTGCCAGCTCTACTAGCGGGGTGCCCCAAGAGACCCAGTACTTC.

The chain combines TRBV24-1 with TRBJ1-2; D ambiguous. CDR3 length: 13 residues. Germline lookup yields CDR1 KGHDR and CDR2 SFDVKD. The V end was cut by 4 bases, the J end by 3 bases, with 8 bases between. The CDR3 region is CATSETEYYGYTF. Written as DNA, the CDR3 is TGTGCCACCAGTGAAACAGAGTACTATGGCTACACCTTC.

The gene calls are TRBV19 and TRBJ2-5; D is undetermined. The CDR3 covers 12 residues. Germline values: CDR1 LNHDA, CDR2 SQIVND (reference sequence). The germline V and J ends were trimmed by 10 bases and 1 base, with 10 bases remaining between them. CDR3: CATSKSQETQYF. The CDR3 DNA follows: TGTGCCACCTCAAAGTCCCAAGAGACCCAGTACTTC. Drawing the rest from reference TRBV19 and TRBJ2-5, the complete variable domain is DGGITQSPKYLFRKEGQNVTLSCEQNLNHDAMYWYRQDPGQGLRLIYYSQIVNDFQKGDIAEGYSVSREKKESFPLTVTSAQKNPTAFYLCATSKSQETQYFGPGTRLLVL.

CDR3: CASGRQGYYSNQPQHF. For the CDR3, the DNA is TGTGCTAGTGGCCGACAGGGGTACTATAGCAATCAGCCCCAGCATTTT. This chain joins TRBV12-5 and TRBJ1-5; 8 bases agree with TRBD1. The CDR3 has 16 residues. The junction had 7 bases not matched to a gene; V was cut back by 6 bases and J by 0 bases. CDR1 is LGHNT, CDR2 FRNRAP, per germline.

For the CDR3, the DNA is TGTGCCAGCAGCTTAGAAAGCTGGTGGGCCCCCATGGTCACTGAAGCTTTCTTT. Protein product: CASSLESWWAPMVTEAFF. This chain links TRBV7-9 with TRBJ1-1; no reliable D call. CDR1 and CDR2 (germline): SEHNR, FQNEAQ (reference sequence). V was trimmed by 1 base and J by 4 bases, leaving 22 bases between them. CDR3 size: 18 residues.

The chain employs TRBV19 and TRBJ1-2; 9 nucleotides match TRBD1. Germline-derived CDR1 and CDR2 are LNHDA and SQIVND (reference sequence). The CDR3 length is 17 residues. V dropped 5 bases and J dropped 3; count of bases not matched to a gene: 13. The CDR3 bases are TGTGCCAGTAGTGTATCCGGGACAGGGAGGATCGACTATGGCTACACCTTC. Protein: CASSVSGTGRIDYGYTF.

The CDR3 DNA is TGCGCCAGCAGCGTGGGAGTAGCACGCACAGATACGCAGTATTTT. Its protein product is CASSVGVARTDTQYF. This chain joins TRBV5-1 and TRBJ2-3, with a tentative D call TRBD2 (5 bases). The V and J ends lost 4 bases and 1 base respectively, with 13 bases between them. Germline lookup yields CDR1 SGHRS and CDR2 YFSETQ. The CDR3 length is 15 residues.

The V and J genes are TRBV7-9 and TRBJ2-3; tentatively, D is TRBD1 (6 bases). From germline, CDR1 is SEHNR and CDR2 FQNEAQ (reference sequence). With 4 bases removed from V and 4 bases from J, the gap between germline ends came to 12 bases. The CDR3 length is 14 residues. DNA for the CDR3: TGTGCCAGCAGCTCCTACAGGGACCCAGATACGCAGTATTTT. It yields the protein CASSSYRDPDTQYF.

The V gene is TRBV18, the J gene TRBJ2-7; D unclear. Trimming took 0 bases from V and 2 from J, leaving 8 bases between them. Germline CDR1 and CDR2: KGHSH and LQKENI. The CDR3 contains 14 residues. In DNA form, the CDR3 reads TGTGCCAGCTCACCACCAACAGCACCCTACGAGCAGTACTTC. It codes for CASSPPTAPYEQYF.

This clone was observed once. The chain recombines TRBV5-1 with TRBJ1-5; D not certain. The germline V gene has CDR1 SGHRS and CDR2 YFSETQ. The CDR3 is 15 amino acids. The V and J ends lost 2 bases and 0 bases respectively, with 9 bases between them. This CDR3 reads CASSFNGDSNQPQHF. The CDR3 coding sequence is TGCGCCAGCAGCTTCAATGGGGATAGCAATCAGCCCCAGCATTTT.

This clone was detected only a few times. This chain joins TRBV3-1 (or the pseudogene TRBV3-2) and TRBJ2-7; D is undetermined. This CDR3 region has 12 residues. Trimming stripped 3 bases from V and 2 bases from J, with 5 bases between. Germline V gives CDR1 LGHDT, CDR2 YNNKEL (reference sequence). The CDR3 nucleotides read TGTGCCAGCAGCCAGGTCCCCTACGAGCAGTACTTC. Its protein is CASSQVPYEQYF.

J is TRBJ1-2 and V is TRBV27, with 8 bases lining up with TRBD1. Germline CDR1 reads MNHEY; CDR2 reads SMNVEV (reference sequence). CDR3 length: 13 amino acids. The V gene end was trimmed by 2 bases and the J gene end by 8 bases; junction bases not matched to a gene: 4. CDR3 sequence reads: CASSLTTGDGYTF. DNA for the CDR3: TGTGCCAGCAGTTTAACGACAGGGGACGGCTACACCTTC.